This T cell receptor beta chain was retrieved from a study of blood T cell repertoires in COVID-19. Produced via immunoSEQ multiplex PCR; TCRdb's table is partial and in-frame only. The sample has some 360,000 clones, 87% seen once. Patients at the Seattle site were enrolled during active infection and followed longitudinally. The source of this sequence is a woman aged 60-70 years with COVID-19, enrolled during active disease. Sequencing was done on a sample of peripheral blood.

The CDR3 is CSVKPNPGTPYEQYF. CDR3 bases: TGCAGCGTCAAACCGAACCCCGGGACACCATACGAGCAGTACTTC. The chain couples TRBV29-1 to TRBJ2-7; D may be TRBD1 (6 bases). The V gene lost 6 bases and the J gene lost 4 bases, with 22 bases spanning the gap. The germline V gene has CDR1 SQVTM and CDR2 ANQGSEA. The CDR3 contains 15 residues.